These 17 T cell receptor beta chains originate from one sample sequenced in a study of shared clonotypes between healthy human individuals. Sequencing used immunoSEQ multiplex PCR; TCRdb keeps in-frame clones, though not all of them. Of under 1 million clones in the sample, approximately 97% were seen once. Positive CCR7 selection of CD45RO-negative cells yielded the naive CD8 cells, and terminally differentiated effector memory CD45RA+ cells were excluded. The sample consisted of naive CD8+ T cells sorted from blood. Receptor source: a young man in good health.

The chain recombines TRBV4-3 with TRBJ1-1; D might be TRBD1 (5 bases). CDR3 length: 12 residues. The germline V and J ends were trimmed by 8 bases and 5 bases, with 12 bases remaining between them. In germline, CDR1 is LGHNA, CDR2 YSLEER. The DNA for the CDR3 is TGCGCCAGCCGCTCCGGGGGGACTGAAGCTTTCTTT. Its translation is CASRSGGTEAFF.

The genes are TRBV20-1 and TRBJ1-1; D is unclear. Germline V gene lookup returns CDR1 DFQATT and CDR2 SNEGSKA (reference sequence). CDR3 length equals 10 residues. Trimming took off 5 bases at V and 0 bases at J, with 1 base between the two ends. The CDR3 nucleotides read TGCAGTGCTGTGAACACTGAAGCTTTCTTT. It is translated as CSAVNTEAFF.

The chain uses TRBV6-5 and TRBJ1-2, with a possible D match to TRBD1 (5 bases). V dropped 5 bases and J dropped 8 bases, with 15 bases sitting between them. The germline V gene has CDR1 MNHEY and CDR2 SVGAGI. The CDR3 is 13 residues long. Here the CDR3 reads CASSAGQGDGYTF. Written as DNA, the CDR3 is TGTGCCAGCAGTGCCGGGCAGGGTGACGGCTACACCTTC.

V usage is TRBV9 and J usage is TRBJ2-4, with D perhaps given as TRBD1 or TRBD2 (5 bases each). The germline V gene has CDR1 SGDLS and CDR2 YYNGEE. V lost 0 bases and J 4 bases, leaving 8 bases between the germline ends. This CDR3 region has 14 residues. CDR3 loop: CASSVGDGKNIQYF. CDR3 nucleotides: TGTGCCAGCAGCGTAGGGGACGGAAAAAACATTCAGTACTTC.

This clone was seen just once. The chain carries TRBV27 and TRBJ2-3; a weak D match, TRBD1 (7 bases). Germline V lookup: CDR1 MNHEY, CDR2 SMNVEV (reference sequence). This CDR3 has 15 amino acids. V lost 4 bases and J 8 bases, leaving 19 bases between the germline ends. Here the CDR3 reads CASSSPRQGGVTQYF. The CDR3, as DNA: TGTGCCAGCAGTTCCCCCCGACAGGGCGGGGTTACGCAGTATTTT.

CDR3 sequence: CASSPYFGWDTQYF. CDR3 DNA sequence: TGCGCCAGCAGCCCCTATTTTGGATGGGATACGCAGTATTTT. J is TRBJ2-3 and V is TRBV5-1; D gene unclear. With 4 bases removed from V and 6 bases from J, the gap between germline ends came to 15 bases. From germline, CDR1 is SGHRS and CDR2 YFSETQ. The CDR3 runs 14 residues.

The chain is built from TRBV2 and TRBJ2-4; the match to TRBD1 covers 10 bases. Germline loops: CDR1 SNHLY, CDR2 FYNNEI. V lost 6 bases to trimming and J lost 2 bases; unmatched junction nucleotides: 4. The CDR3 spans 15 residues. Here the CDR3 DNA reads TGTGCCAGCAGGGACAGGGGGGTGACCAAAAACATTCAGTACTTC. Residues: CASRDRGVTKNIQYF. Looking up the rest from reference TRBV2 and TRBJ2-4 gives the full variable domain: EPEVTQTPSHQVTQMGQEVILRCVPISNHLYFYWYRQILGQKVEFLVSFYNNEISEKSEIFDDQFSVERPDGSNFTLKIRSTKLEDSAMYFCASRDRGVTKNIQYFGAGTRLSVL.

The rearrangement links TRBV7-8 to TRBJ2-5; TRBD1 matches 11 bases. J gave up 4 bases and V 5 bases, and 3 bases lay outside the gene matches. This CDR3 region has 14 residues. The germline CDR1 and CDR2 sequences are SGHVS and FQNEAQ. The DNA of the CDR3 is TGTGCCAGCAGCCCAGGGACAGGGGGAGAGACCCAGTACTTC. Translating it yields CASSPGTGGETQYF.

The chain joins TRBV5-1 to TRBJ2-1, with D uncertain. The germline V gene has CDR1 SGHRS and CDR2 YFSETQ. V dropped 0 bases and J dropped 8 bases, with 9 bases sitting between them. There are 13 residues in the CDR3. Written as DNA, the CDR3 is TGCGCCAGCAGCTTGGCCTTCGTGGATGAGCAGTTCTTC. It encodes CASSLAFVDEQFF.

The rearrangement uses TRBV9 and TRBJ2-1; TRBD2 agrees at 11 bases. The CDR3 loop spans 20 amino acids. The V and J ends lost 0 bases and 5 bases, in that order; junction bases with no gene match: 16. Germline loops: CDR1 SGDLS, CDR2 YYNGEE. The CDR3 DNA reads as TGTGCCAGCAGCGTAGCTACCTCTACCCGACTAGCGGGGACAAACAATGAGCAGTTCTTC. It specifies CASSVATSTRLAGTNNEQFF. Complete variable domain (other parts from reference TRBV9 and TRBJ2-1): DSGVTQTPKHLITATGQRVTLRCSPRSGDLSVYWYQQSLDQGLQFLIQYYNGEERAKGNILERFSAQQFPDLHSELNLSSLELGDSALYFCASSVATSTRLAGTNNEQFFGPGTRLTVL.

This chain links TRBV27 with TRBJ2-7; 12 bases are shared with TRBD1. Looked up from germline, CDR1 is MNHEY and CDR2 is SMNVEV (reference sequence). The ends lost 4 bases at V and 5 bases at J; junction bases unmatched: 3. There are 14 residues in the CDR3. Here the CDR3 reads CASSSGTGGNEQYF. The CDR3 coding sequence is TGTGCCAGCAGTTCCGGGACAGGGGGCAACGAGCAGTACTTC.

This clone was observed once. The chain employs TRBV14 and TRBJ2-1; 9 bases agree with TRBD2. V shed 0 bases and J 1 base; nucleotides not matched to a gene: 4. The CDR3 has 17 amino acids. Germline assignment: CDR1 SGHDN and CDR2 FVKESK. CDR3 amino acids: CASSQDSLAGSYNEQFF. The CDR3 coding sequence is TGTGCCAGCAGCCAAGATTCCCTAGCGGGGTCCTACAATGAGCAGTTCTTC.

This chain uses TRBV6-4 with TRBJ2-3; TRBD2 matches at 11 bases. The V gene end was trimmed by 2 bases and the J gene end by 2 bases; junction bases not matched to a gene: 6. CDR1 is MRHNA and CDR2 is SNTAGT in the germline V gene. The CDR3 totals 17 residues. The CDR3 DNA reads as TGTGCCAGCAGTGACCCGACTAGCGGGGACATCACAGATACGCAGTATTTT. Translation: CASSDPTSGDITDTQYF.

The V gene is TRBV10-3, the J gene TRBJ2-1; 12 nucleotides align to TRBD2. The CDR3 has 18 residues. V shed 0 bases and J 4 bases; nucleotides not matched to a gene: 7. Germline CDR1 is ENHRY and CDR2 is SYGVKD. The CDR3 loop reads CAISESLAGGPMYNEQFF. CDR3 DNA sequence: TGTGCCATCAGTGAGTCCCTAGCGGGAGGGCCGATGTACAATGAGCAGTTCTTC.

In this sample, this clone turned up many times. The J gene is TRBJ2-7, the V gene TRBV7-9; possible D gene TRBD2, 5 bases. Germline V gives CDR1 SEHNR, CDR2 FQNEAQ (reference sequence). CDR3 length: 12 amino acids. Trimming took off 5 bases at V and 7 bases at J, with 12 bases between the two ends. The CDR3 protein is CASSPPSGEQYF. In DNA, the CDR3 is TGTGCCAGCAGCCCGCCTTCGGGGGAGCAGTACTTC.

The chain carries TRBV7-8 and TRBJ2-5; TRBD2 matches 7 bases. Germline V lookup: CDR1 SGHVS, CDR2 FQNEAQ. This CDR3 has 15 residues. V lost 1 base and J lost 3; bases outside the gene matches: 5. This CDR3 reads CASSLGAGTKETQYF. CDR3 coding DNA: TGTGCCAGCAGCTTAGGGGCCGGGACTAAAGAGACCCAGTACTTC.

The gene calls are TRBV10-3 and TRBJ2-7; tentatively, D is TRBD2 (6 bases). The CDR3 extends over 15 amino acids. Germline V gives CDR1 ENHRY, CDR2 SYGVKD. With 2 bases removed from V and 0 bases from J, the gap between germline ends came to 11 bases. Here the CDR3 DNA reads TGTGCCATCAGTGAGATGGGCGGGATCTCCTACGAGCAGTACTTC. It specifies CAISEMGGISYEQYF.